This T cell receptor (beta chain) was sequenced during a study of blood T cell repertoires in COVID-19. Study as a whole: The origin of the acute and convalescent COVID-19 samples was the United States, Italy and Spain. T cells, B-cell-depleted T cells, or PBMCs provided the cDNA or gDNA that served as material.

Per the study methods: Amplification with reference gene primers provided the estimates of nucleated cell counts. The assay was immunoSEQ multiplex PCR, and TCRdb's table has in-frame clones only and misses some. V and J calls and clone size are those listed in that table; D and trimming were worked out from the DNA. The data contain about 120,000 clones, about four fifths of them singletons. This CDR3 comprises 13 residues. The germline V gene encodes CDR1 MNHEY and CDR2 SVGAGI. Trimming shortened V by 2 bases and J by 8 bases, and 12 bases separated the two germline ends. The sequenced sample was peripheral blood. This clonotype originated in a middle-aged man with active or convalescent COVID-19. V and J are TRBV6-5 and TRBJ1-1; D gene uncertain. In nucleotides, the CDR3 is TGTGCCAGCAGTTACGGTTGGCAGTCCGAAGCTTTCTTT. This encodes CASSYGWQSEAFF.